This is a list of T cell receptor beta chains from one sample in a study of cytomegalovirus exposure and HLA in healthy donors. The data were produced by immunoSEQ multiplex PCR, yet TCRdb's version contains in-frame clones alone and is incomplete. This sample yields about 180,000 clones, of which around 81% are seen a single time; approximately 2% belongs to the top ten. Material for sequencing was PBMCs. The origin of the receptors is a woman aged 30 to 39 in good health and CMV-seronegative. CDR3s include the opening cysteine and the closing phenylalanine or tryptophan. The order of the fields is clone size, V gene, J gene, D gene, CDR3 protein, CDR3 DNA. The D gene is left open where the match is weak. A clone size is listed for some rows: how often the clone was seen (once, few, many), or a class if it is expanded.

NA	TRBV28	TRBJ2-2	NA	CASSYTGIYGELFF	TGTGCCAGCAGTTATACAGGGATCTACGGGGAGCTGTTTTTT
NA	TRBV11-2	TRBJ2-2	TRBD2	CASSRLLEGGIGELFF	TGTGCCAGCAGCCGATTACTTGAGGGAGGGATCGGGGAGCTGTTTTTT
NA	TRBV28	TRBJ2-1	TRBD2	CASSLSLIAGSSYNEQFF	TGTGCCAGCAGTTTATCGCTCATAGCGGGCAGCTCCTACAATGAGCAGTTCTTC
NA	TRBV25-1	TRBJ1-6	TRBD1	CASSVAGGGNNSPLHF	TGTGCCAGCTCCGTGGCAGGGGGCGGCAATAATTCACCCCTCCACTTT
few	TRBV10-2	TRBJ2-5	NA	CASSESSQGGIVETQYF	TGCGCCAGCAGTGAGTCTAGTCAGGGTGGGATTGTAGAGACCCAGTACTTC
NA	TRBV2	TRBJ1-4	NA	CASSPWEGAGEKLFF	TGTGCCAGCTCCCCGTGGGAGGGCGCCGGTGAAAAACTGTTTTTT
NA	TRBV19	TRBJ2-7	TRBD2	CASSADGTSGPEQYF	TGTGCCAGTAGTGCGGACGGGACTAGCGGTCCCGAGCAGTACTTC
NA	TRBV27	TRBJ2-7	TRBD2	CASSPLSGRGSYEQYF	TGTGCCAGCAGTCCCCTGAGTGGGAGGGGATCCTACGAGCAGTACTTC
NA	TRBV5-1	TRBJ1-2	NA	CASSLGLLKGSTDGYTF	TGCGCCAGCAGCTTGGGGTTGCTTAAGGGGTCGACGGATGGCTACACCTTC
NA	TRBV5-1	TRBJ1-1	TRBD1	CASSETGETEAFF	TGCGCCAGCAGCGAGACAGGGGAAACTGAAGCTTTCTTT
once	TRBV28	TRBJ1-2	TRBD1	CASRLQGPPNYGYTF	TGTGCCAGCCGGTTACAGGGGCCCCCTAACTATGGCTACACCTTC
NA	TRBV7-9	TRBJ2-7	NA	CASSWTRDSYEQYF	TGTGCCAGCAGCTGGACACGTGATTCCTACGAGCAGTACTTC
once	TRBV7-2	TRBJ2-6	NA	CASSLPTGSGANGLTF	TGTGCCAGCAGCTTACCCACAGGTTCTGGGGCCAACGGCCTGACTTTC
NA	TRBV5-5	TRBJ1-5	TRBD1	CASSQQGFGQPQHF	TGTGCCAGCAGCCAACAGGGGTTCGGTCAGCCCCAGCATTTT
NA	TRBV28	TRBJ1-3	TRBD1	CASSLTAGTANSGNTIYF	TGTGCCAGCAGTCTTACCGCCGGGACAGCGAACTCTGGAAACACCATATATTTT
NA	TRBV19	TRBJ1-5	NA	CASSIGIQGRLNQPQHF	TGTGCCAGTAGTATAGGAATACAGGGTCGATTAAATCAGCCCCAGCATTTT
NA	TRBV9	TRBJ2-6	TRBD1	CASSAGTGVSFSGANGLTF	TGTGCCAGCAGCGCCGGGACAGGGGTCTCTTTCTCTGGGGCCAACGGCCTGACTTTC
medium-sized	TRBV27	TRBJ1-2	TRBD1	CASWAGTGEYLGYTF	TGTGCCAGCTGGGCGGGGACAGGGGAATATCTAGGCTACACCTTC
NA	TRBV7-9	TRBJ1-4	TRBD1	CASSLSPWTGKTEKLFF	TGTGCCAGCAGCTTAAGCCCCTGGACAGGAAAGACTGAAAAACTGTTTTTT
NA	TRBV5-1	TRBJ2-3	NA	CASSLSQVRTDTQYF	TGCGCCAGCAGCTTGAGTCAGGTTCGGACAGATACGCAGTATTTT
NA	TRBV27	TRBJ2-7	TRBD1	CASIPGQGRGYEQYF	TGTGCCAGCATACCTGGACAGGGAAGGGGGTACGAGCAGTACTTC
NA	TRBV7-2	TRBJ2-1	TRBD2	CASSRGGAQYNEQFF	TGTGCCAGCAGCCGCGGGGGGGCACAGTACAATGAGCAGTTCTTC
medium-sized	TRBV5-1	TRBJ1-2	TRBD1	CASSPINVPGTGGHEGYTF	TGCGCCAGCAGCCCGATCAACGTTCCCGGGACAGGGGGACATGAGGGCTACACCTTC
NA	TRBV7-8	TRBJ1-1	NA	CASSSLGVTEAFF	TGTGCCAGCAGCTCCCTAGGGGTAACTGAAGCTTTCTTT
NA	TRBV5-4	TRBJ2-5	NA	CASSLVGGETQYF	TGTGCCAGCAGCTTGGTAGGAGGAGAGACCCAGTACTTC
NA	TRBV9	TRBJ2-2	TRBD1	CASSVGGTGANTGELFF	TGTGCCAGCAGCGTAGGAGGGACAGGGGCGAACACCGGGGAGCTGTTTTTT
NA	TRBV7-2	TRBJ2-7	TRBD2	CASSPGYVAGRNEQYF	TGTGCCAGCAGCCCCGGCTACGTAGCGGGGAGGAACGAGCAGTACTTC
NA	TRBV4-1	TRBJ1-2	TRBD1	CASSQPGTGGIGYTF	TGCGCCAGCAGCCAACCCGGGACAGGGGGCATTGGCTACACCTTC
NA	TRBV29-1	TRBJ1-4	NA	CSVQKGSGVGEKLFF	TGCAGCGTCCAAAAAGGGTCGGGAGTTGGAGAAAAACTGTTTTTT
NA	TRBV9	TRBJ1-6	TRBD1	CASSVGQGENSPLHF	TGTGCCAGCAGCGTTGGACAGGGTGAAAATTCACCCCTCCACTTT
few	TRBV11-2	TRBJ2-5	TRBD1	CASSLFPGQDVPETQYF	TGTGCCAGCAGCTTATTCCCGGGACAGGACGTCCCGGAGACCCAGTACTTC
once	TRBV10-2	TRBJ2-7	TRBD1	CASSRQGSYEQYF	TGCGCCAGCTCTAGACAGGGCTCCTACGAGCAGTACTTC
NA	TRBV27	TRBJ2-7	NA	CASSTSTSGYEQYF	NA
once	TRBV19	TRBJ2-7	TRBD2	CASSMLAGLAYEQYF	TGTGCCAGTAGTATGTTAGCGGGACTCGCCTACGAGCAGTACTTC
NA	TRBV15	TRBJ1-1	NA	CATSRGVGNTEAFF	TGTGCCACCAGCAGAGGAGTCGGGAACACTGAAGCTTTCTTT
NA	TRBV9	TRBJ2-5	NA	CASSVVLETQYF	TGTGCCAGCAGCGTAGTTCTGGAGACCCAGTACTTC
NA	TRBV18	TRBJ1-2	NA	CASSPSQGSYGYTF	TGTGCCAGCTCACCTTCTCAGGGGAGCTATGGCTACACCTTC
NA	TRBV5-6	TRBJ1-5	NA	CASSRGNQPQHF	TGTGCCAGCAGCCGGGGCAATCAGCCCCAGCATTTT
NA	TRBV15	TRBJ1-1	TRBD1	CATSRRQGPNTEAFF	TGTGCCACCAGCAGAAGACAGGGACCGAACACTGAAGCTTTCTTT
NA	TRBV7-8	TRBJ1-5	NA	CASSLGTGSGNQPQHF	TGTGCCAGCAGCTTAGGTACAGGGAGCGGCAATCAGCCCCAGCATTTT
NA	TRBV4-2	TRBJ2-1	TRBD2	CASSQPGLAGNEAYNEQFF	TGTGCCAGCAGCCAGCCGGGACTAGCGGGGAACGAAGCCTACAATGAGCAGTTCTTC
NA	TRBV7-9	TRBJ2-5	NA	CASSLGRGETQYF	TGTGCCAGCAGCTTAGGCCGAGGGGAGACCCAGTACTTC
NA	TRBV19	TRBJ1-2	NA	CASSIWSPTGGYTF	TGTGCCAGTAGTATTTGGAGTCCTACAGGGGGCTACACCTTC
NA	TRBV28	TRBJ2-1	NA	CASSLLGAGANEQFF	TGTGCCAGCAGTCTCCTGGGGGCAGGGGCCAATGAGCAGTTCTTC
NA	TRBV27	TRBJ1-2	NA	CASTSGGSRGGYTF	TGTGCCAGCACCTCTGGGGGGAGCCGGGGTGGCTACACCTTC
NA	TRBV28	TRBJ2-1	NA	CASSFIFLGARYNEQFF	TGTGCCAGCAGTTTTATATTCCTGGGGGCGCGGTACAATGAGCAGTTCTTC